This is a list of T cell receptor beta chains from one sample in a study of graft-versus-host responses after intestinal transplantation. The antigens for these receptors are not known. Using immunoSEQ multiplex PCR, the repertoire was profiled, and TCRdb retains in-frame clones only, with some absent. The data hold approximately 130,000 clones, with just over 90% observed a single time. The specimen comprised unstimulated CD4+ T cells sorted from spleen or lymph node cells, sampled before intestinal transplant. Every receptor here comes from a human donor who received an intestinal transplant. Each CDR3 is given with its conserved first and last residue. D genes are given only for firm matches. The size of a clone is reported for some rows only, either as once, few or many, or as a class for expanded clones.

d_call j_call clone_size v_call cdr3_nt cdr3_aa
- TRBJ1-1 - TRBV5-4 TGTGCCAGCAGCCTGGCAGGAATGAACACTGAAGCTTTCTTT CASSLAGMNTEAFF
- TRBJ2-7 - TRBV6-5 TGTGCCAGCAGTTACGGCCCCTCCTACGAGCAGTACTTC CASSYGPSYEQYF
TRBD2 TRBJ2-5 - TRBV9 TGTGCCAGCAGCGCGGGGGGAGCGGGGGGCCTCGGAGAGACCCAGTACTTC CASSAGGAGGLGETQYF
- TRBJ1-2 - TRBV7-9 TGTGCCAGCAGCTTAGACCTCGGGAGCTATGGCTACACCTTC CASSLDLGSYGYTF
TRBD1 TRBJ2-7 - TRBV19 TGTGCCAGTAGCCCCGCAGAGGGGACAGGGCTGAGTGAGCAGTACTTC CASSPAEGTGLSEQYF
- TRBJ1-5 - TRBV6-9 TGTGCCAGCAGTTATCACAGCGTAGCAAATCAGCCCCAGCATTTT CASSYHSVANQPQHF
- TRBJ1-2 - TRBV9 TGTGCCAGCAGCGTAGCCCAGCACCTACTCTATGGCTACACCTTC CASSVAQHLLYGYTF
TRBD1 TRBJ2-2 - TRBV19 TGTGCCAGTAGCCAGACGGACAGGGCGGGCACCGGGGAGCTGTTTTTT CASSQTDRAGTGELFF
- TRBJ1-2 - TRBV9 TGTGCCAGCAGCGTAGTTTCAGGGGTCGGCTACACCTTC CASSVVSGVGYTF
- TRBJ2-2 - TRBV6-6 TGTGCCAGCAGTTACTGGGACTCCAACACCGGGGAGCTGTTTTTT CASSYWDSNTGELFF
- TRBJ2-3 - TRBV7-9 TGTGCCAGCAGCTTAGTACCCCCCTTGGGCGCCCCAGATACGCAGTATTTT CASSLVPPLGAPDTQYF
- TRBJ1-2 - TRBV6-5 TGTGCCAGCGGGGAGGGTTACTATGGCTACACCTTC CASGEGYYGYTF
- TRBJ2-5 - TRBV5-1 TGCGCCAGCAGTCGGGCCTCCCAAGAGACCCAGTACTTC CASSRASQETQYF
TRBD1 TRBJ2-7 - TRBV11-3 TGTGCCAGCAGCTTAGTTGGGACAGGGGTTTTCGAGCAGTACTTC CASSLVGTGVFEQYF
TRBD2 TRBJ2-3 - TRBV9 TGTGCCAGCAGCGTAGGACTAGCGGATACGCAGTATTTT CASSVGLADTQYF
- TRBJ2-3 - TRBV6-1 TGTGCCAGCAGTGAAGTAACAGATACGCAGTATTTT CASSEVTDTQYF
- TRBJ2-3 - TRBV7-6 TGTGCCAGCACCCACCGGTCGGCTAGCACAGATACGCAGTATTTT CASTHRSASTDTQYF
- TRBJ1-2 once TRBV5-1 TGCGCCAGCAGCTTTGTAGACAGGAAGGGTTATGGCTACACCTTC CASSFVDRKGYGYTF
- TRBJ2-5 - TRBV6-1 TGTGCCAGCAGTGAAGGGGTGGGTCCCAGGGCCCAGTACTTC CASSEGVGPRAQYF
- TRBJ1-1 once TRBV5-6 TGTGCCAGCAGCTTGGGGGTCCCCAACACTGAAGCTTTCTTT CASSLGVPNTEAFF
TRBD1 TRBJ2-2 - TRBV7-8 TGTGCCAGCAGCTCACTGACGGGACAGGGGCCCGGGGAGCTGTTTTTT CASSSLTGQGPGELFF
- TRBJ1-5 few TRBV7-2 TGTGCCAGCAGGGATGGGGGTAGTCAGGGTCAGCCCCAGCATTTT CASRDGGSQGQPQHF
- TRBJ2-5 - TRBV5-1 TGCGCCAGCAGCTGGGGGGAGACCCAGTACTTC CASSWGETQYF
- TRBJ1-2 - TRBV5-4 TGTGCCAGCAGCTTGAGTGAGACCCCCCAAGCTAACACCTTC CASSLSETPQANTF
TRBD2 TRBJ2-7 - TRBV5-4 TGTGCCAGCAGCCCTGGGACTAGCGGGGTCAGCTCCTACGAGCAGTACTTC CASSPGTSGVSSYEQYF
TRBD2 TRBJ2-2 - TRBV25-1 TGTGCCAGCAGTGCGCGGGGGGGCCGGATTTCCAGGGAGCTGTTTTTT CASSARGGRISRELFF
- TRBJ2-7 - TRBV7-8 TGTGCCAGCAGCTTAGTGAGGGAGTCCTACGAGCAGTACTTC CASSLVRESYEQYF
- TRBJ1-4 - TRBV19 TGTGCCAGTAGTCCCCACCCCGCGGGGGCTGCAACTAATGAAAAACTGTTTTTT CASSPHPAGAATNEKLFF
- TRBJ2-4 once TRBV6-1 TGTGCCAGCAGTGAAGGGTCGGCCAAAAACATTCAGTACTTC CASSEGSAKNIQYF